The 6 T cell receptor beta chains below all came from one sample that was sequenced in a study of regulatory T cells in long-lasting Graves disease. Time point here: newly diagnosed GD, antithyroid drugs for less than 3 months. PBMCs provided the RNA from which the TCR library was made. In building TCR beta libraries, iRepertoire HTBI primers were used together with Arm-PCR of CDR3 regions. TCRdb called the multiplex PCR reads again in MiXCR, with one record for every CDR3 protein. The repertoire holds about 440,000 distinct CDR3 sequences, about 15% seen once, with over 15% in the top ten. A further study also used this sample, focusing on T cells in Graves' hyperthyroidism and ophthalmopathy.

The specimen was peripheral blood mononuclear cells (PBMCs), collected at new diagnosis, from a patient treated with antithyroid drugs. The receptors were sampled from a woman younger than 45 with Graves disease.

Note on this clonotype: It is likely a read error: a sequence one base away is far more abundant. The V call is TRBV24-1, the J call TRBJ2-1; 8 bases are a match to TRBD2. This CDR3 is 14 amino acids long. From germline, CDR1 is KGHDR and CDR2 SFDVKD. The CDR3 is CASSAGLDYNEQLF. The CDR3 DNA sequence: TGTGCCAGCAGTGCGGGACTAGACTACAATGAGCAGCTCTTC.

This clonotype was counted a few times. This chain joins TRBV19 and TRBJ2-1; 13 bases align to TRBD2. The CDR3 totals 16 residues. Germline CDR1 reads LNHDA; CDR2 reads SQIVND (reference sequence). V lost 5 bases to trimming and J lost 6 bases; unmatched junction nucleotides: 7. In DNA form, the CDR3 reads TGTGCCAGTAGTTGGGGGGGACTAGCGGGGTCCAATGAGCAGTTCTTC. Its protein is CASSWGGLAGSNEQFF.

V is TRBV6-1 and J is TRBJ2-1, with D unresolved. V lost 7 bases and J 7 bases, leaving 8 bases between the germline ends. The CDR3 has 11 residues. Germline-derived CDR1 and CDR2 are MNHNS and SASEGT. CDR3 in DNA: TGTGCCAGCATGGGGTCGAATGAGCAGTTCTTC. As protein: CASMGSNEQFF.

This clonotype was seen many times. The CDR3 protein is CASSFSTLGPTSLETQYF. Written as DNA, the CDR3 is TGTGCCAGCAGTTTTTCGACCCTCGGCCCAACTAGTTTAGAGACCCAGTACTTC. The chain combines TRBV12-3 or TRBV12-4 with TRBJ2-5; maybe TRBD2 (5 bases). Trimming removed 3 bases from V and 4 bases from J, with 24 bases in between. CDR3 length: 18 residues.

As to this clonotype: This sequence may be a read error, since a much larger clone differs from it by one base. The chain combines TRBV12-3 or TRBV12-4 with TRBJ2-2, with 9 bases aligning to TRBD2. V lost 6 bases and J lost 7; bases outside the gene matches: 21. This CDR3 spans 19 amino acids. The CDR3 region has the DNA TGTGCCAGCAGCCGCGCCCCCCCCAGGCTAGCGGGAACAGGCGGGGAGCTGTTTTTT. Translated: CASSRAPPRLAGTGGELFF.

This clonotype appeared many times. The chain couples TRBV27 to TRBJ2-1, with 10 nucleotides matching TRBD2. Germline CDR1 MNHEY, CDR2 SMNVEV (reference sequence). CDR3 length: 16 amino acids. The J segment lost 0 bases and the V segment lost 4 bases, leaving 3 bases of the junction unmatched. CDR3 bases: TGTGCCAGCAGTTGGACTAGCGGATTCTCCTACAATGAGCAGTTCTTC. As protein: CASSWTSGFSYNEQFF.